This section outlines one T cell receptor beta chain sequence together with its context. This clonotype came up a few times. The antigen it recognizes is unknown. No base quality values were provided; no much bigger clone lies one nucleotide off. Receptor libraries were prepared by 5' RACE. A second PCR of about 6 to 11 cycles was performed with a sample-barcoded 5' primer and a J-beta primer mix. A template-switch 5' adaptor carrying 12 random nucleotides introduced a unique molecular identifier onto each TCR beta cDNA molecule. Each sample yielded at least 3 million CDR3-containing paired-end reads. First-strand cDNA synthesis was performed from all RNA using the Mint cDNA synthesis kit, with priming by a TRBC-specific oligonucleotide. After uracil-DNA glycosylase treatment, a first 18-cycle PCR used universal primers M1SS and BC2_uni_R on all cDNA. Concerning the study's data processing: Normalization of each sample was performed by random selection of 1 million high-quality reads, each carrying a distinct molecular identifier. Reads with shared molecular identifiers were discarded instead of being binned into consensus sequences. CDR3 identification, clonotype clustering and error correction used MiTCR with a Q25 quality threshold and the strictest error-elimination algorithm. A nonparametric unseen species model using Euler transformation provided a lower-bound estimate of total TCR beta diversity. The public reads were reprocessed in TCRdb via fastp at Q25 and MiXCR, keeping in-frame beta chains. Here each entry gathers all rows of one CDR3 protein and keeps the most common genes and DNA. The V and J calls here are based on TCRdb, not the publication. In this sample the table shows some 1.8 million distinct CDR3 sequences, roughly two fifths of which occur a single time. Roughly 24% of the sample lies in the top ten.

Trimming takes 7 bases from V and 5 bases from J, and the germline ends sit 17 bases apart. Taken from cysteine to phenylalanine, the CDR3 has 14 residues. The CDR3 DNA has 42 bases and is translated from base 1. These data belong to a study of blood T cells in healthy people across ages (dated by TCRdb to about 2015). Notes on the research overall: Template switching captured roughly one uniquely barcoded TCR beta cDNA molecule per two T cells in model experiments. Four age groups were formed from the donors: young (average approximately 15 years), middle-aged (approximately 41), aged (more than 55) and long-lived (82). Donors of different ages were randomly distributed across sequencing lanes to avoid experimental bias. Using deep sequencing normalized with unique cDNA molecular identifiers, the study measured how TCR beta repertoire diversity changes with age. Two additional independent replicas of 1 million unique cDNA reads from the same blood draw were analyzed for two donors (one aged 18 to 30 and one aged 80 or older).

The research as a whole found: Because donor CMV infection status was unknown, age-related changes in expanded clonotypes were potentially confounded. Compared with the aged group, more naive CD4+ T cells, fewer expanded clones and increased TCR diversity were shown by the long-lived group, suggesting age selection. As age increased, observed TCR beta diversity per million T cells dropped in a roughly linear way, and a significant reduction was already evident by age around 41. Total diversity estimates from one million sequenced T cells were considered lower bounds and underestimates. There was a strong correlation between observed TCR beta diversity and the percentage of naive T cells measured by flow cytometry. Because profiling used bulk unsorted PBMCs, naive and antigen-experienced compartments could not be compared conclusively.

Donors were approximately 42 systemically healthy Caucasian individuals from Russia aged roughly 6 to 90 years. Each donor gave roughly 9.5 milliliters of peripheral blood, collected into EDTA-treated Vacutainer tubes. Ficoll-Paque density-gradient centrifugation was used to isolate PBMCs, with at least 6.5 million per sample. Trizol reagent was used to extract total RNA from PBMCs, with at least 6 micrograms per sample. For every donor, an aliquot of PBMCs went through flow cytometry to measure the percentages of naive CD45RAhigh/CD27high T cells. Sequencing was done on a sample of blood. The sequence derives from a human donor in good health. The sequence joins TRBV12-3 or TRBV12-4 to TRBJ2-5; tentative D gene TRBD2, with 6 bases matching. The nucleotides are TGTGCCAGCACCTCTCTCGGGGCGGGGGAGACCCAGTACTTC. Translation gives CASTSLGAGETQYF.